This T cell receptor beta chain originates from a study of shared clonotypes between healthy human individuals. Study conclusions and caveats: It was the non-shared clonotypes that had lower generation probabilities than clonotypes shared by all four donors.

TCRdb keeps only in-frame clones here, not all; method: immunoSEQ multiplex PCR. The sample has roughly 2 million clones; nearly 97% are singletons. Study donors comprised healthy, HIV-negative adults devoid of recent acute infection or vaccination. As concerns this clone: Its antigen is not identified.

Trimming shortened V by 4 bases and J by 3 bases, and 13 bases separated the two germline ends. Germline V lookup: CDR1 SGHNT, CDR2 YYREEE (reference sequence). CDR3 length: 14 amino acids. The chain has TRBV5-4 and TRBJ1-1; D gene unclear. The TCR sequence derives from a man aged 18 to 30 in good health. Material for sequencing was naive CD4+ T cells sorted from blood. The sample's subset: CD45RA+ positively selected. The CDR3 nucleotides read TGTGCCAGCAGCCCCAGCGCGGGAGACACTGAAGCTTTCTTT. Amino acids: CASSPSAGDTEAFF.